This T cell receptor (beta chain) was retrieved from a study of blood T cell repertoires in COVID-19 (dated by TCRdb to between 2020 and 2021). Study-wide context: Samples covering the acute and convalescent phases of COVID-19 were provided by collaborators in the United States, Italy and Spain. The prospective study material was composed of cDNA or gDNA derived from T cells, B-cell-depleted T cells, or PBMCs. A freely available public database, intended as a resource for researchers studying the immune response to SARS-CoV-2, is where the repertoires were released. Where available, HLA class I and class II types were obtained from metadata supplied by the sample provider rather than from assay-based typing. Nearly every sample came with metadata listing a de-identified subject ID, COVID-19 status, age in years and sex. Subjects who had been exposed to COVID-19, were actively infected with it, or had recovered from it provided the deeply sampled blood TCRbeta repertoires that made up the dataset. Samples were obtained from the ongoing ImmuneRACE study (first 160 participants) and from over 1,000 subjects provided by 6 global collaborators.

Comment on this clone: What antigen it recognizes has not been identified. No base quality information exists; no much larger clone differs at one position.

Sequences SGHNT (CDR1) and YYREEE (CDR2) are obtained from the germline V gene (reference sequence). Including the terminal cysteine and phenylalanine, the CDR3 comprises 14 residues. Of all the DNA, just the CDR3 is kept, 42 bases in frame from base 1. V is clipped by 4 bases and J by 4 bases, and the sequence between their germline boundaries is 14 bases long. Broader findings and caveats from the paper: How much clinical and demographic metadata was included differed by source and by participant, and the metadata was provided uncurated.

Participants in the prospective study were enrolled through a virtual design, were aged about 18 to 89 years, and lived in about two dozen United States geographic areas. Cohort assignment in the prospective study relied on participant-reported clinical history from a screening survey and a study questionnaire. Exposed participants had been in contact with someone with a PCR-confirmed or clinician-diagnosed COVID-19 case within 2 weeks of study entry. Each participant in the prospective study had whole blood, serum and a nasopharyngeal or oropharyngeal swab collected by mobile phlebotomists. Over a roughly two-month period, participants in the prospective study had the option of providing additional blood draws and questionnaires. Prospective study blood samples were shipped either frozen or at room temperature before DNA extraction. TCRbeta CDR3 regions were amplified from genomic DNA by means of the immunoSEQ Assay, a bias-controlled multiplex PCR. On the authors' methods: Within the assay, amplification of reference gene primers was used to estimate how many nucleated cells each sample contained. To quantify the absolute abundance of each unique TCRbeta CDR3 rearrangement, sequence reads were collapsed and filtered. For each sample, productive Simpson clonality was calculated by taking the square root of Simpson's diversity index across productive rearrangements. The table was pulled from immuneACCESS by TCRdb, which kept in-frame rearrangements only. Such tables lose some clones; where checked, under half of the loss comes from unresolved V genes, and the rest has no known cause. V, J and clone size reflect that table, while D and trimming were determined from the DNA. The sample table records roughly 260,000 clones; 80% to 90% of these occur just once. Of the sample, 3.6% falls within the top ten clones.

Source material: PBMCs or T cells enriched from blood (not recorded which). The sequence is built from TRBV5-4 and TRBJ2-5; no confident D gene assignment can be made. The TCR sequence derives from a woman in her 40s who had been exposed to COVID-19. The DNA is as follows: TGTGCCAGCAGCATGCGTCAAGGCGGAGAGACCCAGTACTTC. This is translated as CASSMRQGGETQYF.